The 25 T cell receptor beta chains below come from one sample, sequenced in a study of CD8+CD57+ T cells in acquired aplastic anemia (dated by TCRdb to the late 2010s). Study-level results and caveats: In patients, diversity was lower in CD8+CD57+ cells than in the total CD4+ and CD8+ cell pools.

The antigens of these receptors remain unknown. Patients chosen for sequencing had shown expansion of CD8+CD57+ cells by flow cytometry. Sequenced on an Illumina HiSeq 2000. Profiling of TCR beta VDJ combinations and CDR3 sequences used genomic DNA as the template. TCRdb passed the public sequencing reads through fastp at Q25 and MiXCR, retaining productive beta sequences. Rows merge per CDR3 protein into single entries with the most common DNA and genes. The sample has roughly 17,000 distinct CDR3 sequences on record, 37% of them singletons. The top ten constitute 65% to 90% of the sample. Specimen: CD8+CD57+ T cells sorted from PBMCs. The cell subset or site label for this specimen denotes: bead-enriched CD8+CD57+ effector memory T cells from SAA patients. The receptors originated from a human donor with aplastic anemia.

A word on this clonotype: The CDR3 carries no conserved terminal phenylalanine or tryptophan, so it likely arises from a read error. The limits of the CDR3 on the DNA are not certain, so only TCRdb's listed CDR3 is given. The gene calls are TRBV5-1 and TRBJ2-5. The CDR3 spans 11 residues, counting both ends. Germline CDR1 reads SGHRS; CDR2 reads YFSETQ. CDR3 amino acids: CASSQQETRYS.

The chain uses TRBV10-1 and TRBJ2-7, with 7 nucleotides matching TRBD1. The V gene end was trimmed by 6 bases and the J gene end by 3 bases; junction bases not matched to a gene: 14. CDR1 and CDR2 from the germline V gene are WNHNN and SYGVQD (reference sequence). The CDR3 totals 16 residues. In DNA form, the CDR3 reads TGCGCCAGCAGCGCAGAGACAGGGACCGGTAACTACGAGCAGTACTTC. Its protein is CASSAETGTGNYEQYF.

The chain combines TRBV12-3 or TRBV12-4 with TRBJ1-2; D perhaps matches TRBD1 (6 bases). Trimming took 6 bases from V and 4 from J, leaving 15 bases between them. The CDR3 consists of 14 residues. CDR3 in amino acids: CASSLQGPAYGYTF. The CDR3 nucleotides are TGTGCCAGCAGCCTACAGGGTCCTGCCTATGGCTACACCTTC.

This clonotype was picked up a small number of times. The genes are TRBV15 and TRBJ2-7; D is ambiguous. The V end lost 0 bases, the J end lost 2 bases, and 11 bases lay between the germline ends. CDR1 is LNHNV, CDR2 YYDKDF, per germline (reference sequence). CDR3 length: 15 amino acids. The CDR3 spells CATSRDRSATYEQYF. As DNA, the CDR3 is TGTGCCACCAGCAGAGATCGATCGGCAACCTACGAGCAGTACTTC.

A remark on this clonotype: This may be a read error, as it is one base from a much larger clone. The chain is built from TRBV15 and TRBJ1-2, with a possible D match to TRBD1 (5 bases). Per the germline V gene, CDR1 is LNHNV and CDR2 is YYDKDF (reference sequence). The CDR3 runs 13 residues. The ends were cut back, 7 bases at V and 1 base at J, with 10 bases in the middle. This CDR3 reads CATMGDDNYGYTF. The CDR3 DNA sequence: TGTGCCACCATGGGGGATGATAACTATGGCTACACCTTC.

The chain employs TRBV13 and TRBJ1-2; D is uncertain. Trimming removed 2 bases at V and 2 bases at J, with 9 bases between. The germline CDR1 and CDR2 sequences are PRHDT and FYEKMQ (reference sequence). The CDR3 length is 14 residues. The CDR3 sequence is CASSLTEFNYGYTF. The CDR3 DNA follows: TGTGCCAGCAGCTTAACAGAATTCAACTATGGCTACACCTTC.

Ten or more counts support this clonotype. This chain uses TRBV9 with TRBJ2-7, with D perhaps TRBD2 (6 bases). The V and J ends lost 0 bases and 1 base respectively, with 8 bases between them. CDR3 size: 14 residues. From germline, CDR1 is SGDLS and CDR2 YYNGEE. In nucleotides, the CDR3 is TGTGCCAGCAGCGTAGTGGAGGGTTCCTACGAGCAGTACTTC. This codes for CASSVVEGSYEQYF.

This clonotype was observed many times. CDR3 DNA: TGTGCCAGCAGCCAAACAGACTACCCGGGGGAGCAGTACTTC. Protein product: CASSQTDYPGEQYF. J is TRBJ2-7 and V is TRBV4-2, with a tentative D call TRBD2 (5 bases). Germline lookup yields CDR1 LGHNA and CDR2 YNFKEQ. V shed 2 bases and J shed 7 bases, with 15 bases lying between them. CDR3 size: 14 residues.

This clonotype has a handful of counts. The chain couples TRBV25-1 to TRBJ1-2, with D perhaps TRBD1 (5 bases). Trimming removed 1 base at V and 2 bases at J, with 11 bases between. This CDR3 region has 15 residues. Germline values: CDR1 MGHDK, CDR2 SYGVNS. The CDR3 is CASSESGSRNYGYTF. In DNA, the CDR3 is TGTGCCAGCAGTGAATCAGGGAGTAGGAACTATGGCTACACCTTC.

The chain combines TRBV7-6 with TRBJ2-2, with unresolved D. With 5 bases removed from V and 10 bases from J, the gap between germline ends came to 5 bases. CDR3 length equals 10 residues. Germline V CDR1 and CDR2: SGHVS, FNYEAQ. CDR3 protein: CASSPEELFF. CDR3 sequence (DNA): TGTGCCAGCAGCCCCGAGGAGCTGTTTTTT.

This clonotype has just a few counts. This chain connects TRBV7-2 to TRBJ1-5; D is ambiguous. From germline, CDR1 is SGHTA and CDR2 FQGNSA. The CDR3 runs 13 residues. V was trimmed by 4 bases and J by 0 bases, leaving 4 bases between them. The CDR3 sequence: CASSSYSNQPQHF. The CDR3 nucleotides are TGTGCCAGCAGCTCCTATAGCAATCAGCCCCAGCATTTT.

This clonotype was picked up a small number of times. This chain links TRBV24-1 with TRBJ1-5; D is unclear. The CDR3 has 14 residues. Germline CDR1 KGHDR, CDR2 SFDVKD. Trimming removed 3 bases from V and 7 bases from J, with 12 bases in between. The CDR3 here is CATSDRRMGQPQHF. DNA for the CDR3: TGTGCCACCAGTGATCGACGGATGGGGCAGCCCCAGCATTTT.

This clonotype qualifies as medium-sized. The chain employs TRBV7-6 and TRBJ2-7; D not resolved. V dropped 3 bases and J dropped 2 bases, with 14 bases sitting between them. The CDR3 totals 15 residues. CDR1 SGHVS and CDR2 FNYEAQ come from the germline V gene. CDR3 DNA: TGTGCCAGCAGCTTCAGTGCTGAGTCCACCTACGAGCAGTACTTC. This codes for CASSFSAESTYEQYF.

This chain joins TRBV18 and TRBJ1-1; no clear D gene. V gave up 1 base and J gave up 7 bases, with 7 bases separating them. Germline V CDR1 and CDR2: KGHSH, LQKENI. The CDR3 totals 12 residues. The CDR3 DNA reads TGTGCCAGCTCACCACGGAGCCTTGAAGCTTTCTTT. Amino acid sequence: CASSPRSLEAFF.

The rearrangement joins TRBV15 to TRBJ2-7; 8 positions match TRBD1. Germline V gives CDR1 LNHNV, CDR2 YYDKDF (reference sequence). After removal of 6 bases from V and 1 base from J, the junction contained 2 bases not matched to a gene. The CDR3 totals 13 residues. Here the CDR3 DNA reads TGTGCCACCAGACAGGGGGTTTCCTACGAGCAGTACTTC. It yields the protein CATRQGVSYEQYF.

This clonotype was seen more than once but under ten times. The chain couples TRBV2 to TRBJ2-5, with 10 positions matching TRBD2. Losses at the gene ends were 6 bases for V and 0 bases for J; bases not matched to a gene: 7. Germline assignment: CDR1 SNHLY and CDR2 FYNNEI. CDR3 length: 16 amino acids. The CDR3 protein is CASSSKTSGYQETQYF. The DNA for the CDR3 is TGTGCCAGCAGCAGTAAGACTAGCGGGTACCAAGAGACCCAGTACTTC.

This clonotype showed up many times. The chain links TRBV10-1 to TRBJ1-5, with a weak D call TRBD1 (6 bases). V lost 6 bases, J lost 0 bases, and 15 bases lay in between. Germline V CDR1 and CDR2: WNHNN, SYGVQD (reference sequence). The CDR3 runs to 16 residues. The CDR3 sequence is CASSAETGDSNQPQHF. The CDR3 DNA is TGCGCCAGCAGCGCAGAGACAGGCGATAGCAATCAGCCCCAGCATTTT.

The chain joins TRBV2 to TRBJ1-4; D is undetermined. The CDR3 consists of 12 residues. Germline values: CDR1 SNHLY, CDR2 FYNNEI. Deletions cut 7 bases from V and 7 bases from J, with 10 bases between. This CDR3 is CASTGRIEKLFF. For the CDR3, the DNA is TGTGCCAGCACCGGACGGATTGAAAAACTGTTTTTT.

This clonotype was counted a few times. The chain has TRBV2 and TRBJ2-5, with TRBD2 matching over 12 bases. V shed 4 bases, J shed 7 bases, and the junction held 10 bases outside the gene matches. The CDR3 length is 16 residues. Germline assignment: CDR1 SNHLY and CDR2 FYNNEI. The CDR3 sequence is CASSGTSGATLGTQYF. The CDR3 coding sequence is TGTGCCAGCAGTGGGACTAGCGGGGCTACACTTGGGACCCAGTACTTC.

This clonotype was seen a handful of times. V and J are TRBV10-3 and TRBJ2-1, with D perhaps matching TRBD2 (6 bases). CDR3 length: 13 amino acids. The V end was cut by 8 bases, the J end by 0 bases, with 8 bases between. In germline, CDR1 is ENHRY, CDR2 SYGVKD. The CDR3: CAIGGSSYNEQFF. CDR3 coding DNA: TGTGCCATCGGAGGGAGCTCCTACAATGAGCAGTTCTTC.

The sample holds many counts of this clonotype. V is TRBV20-1 and J is TRBJ2-3, with 8 bases fitting TRBD1. This CDR3 spans 15 amino acids. Trimming cost V 3 bases and J 3 bases; bases outside gene matches: 8. Germline V gene sequence: CDR1 DFQATT, CDR2 SNEGSKA (reference sequence). This CDR3 reads CSASPQGATTDTQYF. The CDR3 region has the DNA TGCAGTGCTAGCCCCCAGGGGGCTACAACAGATACGCAGTATTTT.

This clonotype was recorded a few times. This chain connects TRBV10-3 to TRBJ2-1; D possibly matches TRBD1 or TRBD2 (6 bases each). Trimming removed 6 bases from V and 5 bases from J, with 14 bases in between. CDR1 is ENHRY, CDR2 SYGVKD, per germline. This CDR3 is 14 amino acids long. The CDR3: CAIREGGSHNEQFF. The DNA of the CDR3 is TGTGCCATCAGAGAAGGGGGGTCTCACAATGAGCAGTTCTTC.

This clonotype came up a few times. The V and J genes are TRBV29-1 and TRBJ2-5, with D uncertain. In germline, CDR1 is SQVTM, CDR2 ANQGSEA. V dropped 0 bases and J dropped 2 bases, with 7 bases sitting between them. The CDR3 consists of 13 residues. The CDR3 nucleotides read TGCAGCGTTGAAGATCGTGGACAAGAGACCCAGTACTTC. It specifies CSVEDRGQETQYF.

The gene calls are TRBV10-2 and TRBJ2-3; 7 bases agree with TRBD1. This CDR3 region has 18 residues. The germline V gene has CDR1 WSHSY and CDR2 SAAADI. The ends lost 5 bases at V and 4 bases at J; junction bases unmatched: 18. The CDR3 region has the DNA TGCGCCAGCAGTCCGAGGGTACGCGGACAGGCCCGGGCAGATACGCAGTATTTT. Translation: CASSPRVRGQARADTQYF.

This clonotype has only a few counts. The J gene is TRBJ2-7, the V gene TRBV20-1, with TRBD1 matching over 10 bases. From germline, CDR1 is DFQATT and CDR2 SNEGSKA (reference sequence). This CDR3 spans 14 amino acids. The trim removed 6 bases at V and 3 bases at J, leaving 8 bases unmatched. For the CDR3, the DNA is TGCAGTGCGCAAGACAGGGGGCTAGGCTACGAGCAGTACTTC. As protein: CSAQDRGLGYEQYF.